This T cell receptor beta chain is drawn from a study of shared clonotypes between healthy human individuals. Whole-study context: Per-donor plates numbered three CD4 naive, three CD4 memory, two CD8 naive and one CD8 memory. Findings and caveats of the study: Enrolling few donors narrowed the genetic and exposure-history diversity that was represented.

The length of the CDR3 is 15 residues. V was clipped by 5 bases and J by 0 bases; unmatched bases: 4. Germline loops: CDR1 SGHRS, CDR2 YFSETQ. Points on this clone: Its specificity is not known.

On sorted subsets, replicate PCRs used 150 to 250 ng DNA, or roughly 30,000 T cell genomes. Original processing methods: ImmunoSEQ output lacked quality scores and full-length reads, limiting matched filtering. Assay: immunoSEQ multiplex PCR; the TCRdb copy retains only in-frame clones and omits some. The DNA gave D and trimming, while V, J and clone size come from that table. Here the sample spans about 2.4 million clones, roughly 93% being singletons. The TCR sequence derives from a man aged 18 to 35 in good health. Some clones in this sample may be carry-over from other donors' samples. The chain links TRBV5-1 to TRBJ2-1, with 8 nucleotides matching TRBD1. Sample: naive CD4+ T cells from PBMCs. The sample's subset: CD45RA+ positively selected. CDR3: CASRTGGSSYNEQFF. The CDR3 coding sequence is TGCGCCAGCAGAACAGGGGGAAGCTCCTACAATGAGCAGTTCTTC.